This TCR beta chain was identified in a study of blood T cell repertoires in COVID-19. The assay was immunoSEQ multiplex PCR, and TCRdb's table has in-frame clones only and misses some. The repertoire holds approximately 100,000 clones, roughly 85% seen once, with 18% in the top ten. This CDR3 spans 15 amino acids. Germline V lookup: CDR1 KGHSH, CDR2 LQKENI. V was trimmed by 0 bases and J by 1 base, leaving 9 bases between them. The receptor's source is a woman in her sixties or seventies with acute or convalescent COVID-19. J is TRBJ1-1 and V is TRBV18, with D unresolved. The sequenced sample consisted of peripheral blood. The CDR3 region is CASSPPNRTNTEAFF. CDR3 sequence (DNA): TGTGCCAGCTCACCACCCAACAGAACGAACACTGAAGCTTTCTTT.